The sequence of this T cell receptor beta chain was determined in a study of blood T cell repertoires in COVID-19. Overall study context: Sites across the United States, Italy and Spain contributed samples from acute and convalescent COVID-19. PBMCs, B-cell-depleted T cells, or T cells were the source of the cDNA or gDNA that made up the material.

The repertoire was sequenced with immunoSEQ multiplex PCR; TCRdb's copy has only in-frame clones and lacks some. Among around 180,000 clones listed, more than 75% were seen once. The trim removed 5 bases at V and 2 bases at J, leaving 9 bases unmatched. Looked up from germline, CDR1 is MNHEY and CDR2 is SMNVEV (reference sequence). CDR3 length: 17 amino acids. The Seattle site enrolled patients during active infection and followed them longitudinally. The chain uses TRBV27 and TRBJ1-2; 12 bases agree with TRBD1. The sequenced sample consisted of peripheral blood. The receptor's source is a person aged 70 to 85 with COVID-19, enrolled during active disease. In nucleotides, the CDR3 is TGTGCCAGCAGTGACATGGCGGGACAGGGGGCAAACTATGGCTACACCTTC. Residues: CASSDMAGQGANYGYTF.